The 25 T cell receptor beta chains listed next were all sequenced from one sample in a study of OX40 agonist ivuxolimab in advanced cancers. The protocol was immunoSEQ multiplex PCR, while the TCRdb copy is restricted to in-frame clones and leaves out a portion. Seen here are 85,000 to 90,000 clones, more than 80% observed once, and the top ten hold 0.22%. The starting material was CD4+ or CD8+ T cells sorted from blood, obtained in a trial of the OX40 agonist ivuxolimab. The origin of the receptors is an adult with an advanced solid tumor such as melanoma, head and neck, liver or kidney cancer.

This clone was picked up a small number of times. This CDR3 is CASSQPLTRRCSSYNSPLHF. The CDR3 nucleotides are TGCGCCAGCAGTCAACCATTGACCAGACGATGCAGCTCCTATAATTCACCCCTCCACTTT. The V gene is TRBV23-1, the J gene TRBJ1-6, with D hard to call. TRBV23-1 is noted as an ORF with a role that remains uncertain. The CDR3 loop spans 20 amino acids. V lost 2 bases, J lost 0 bases, and 20 bases lay in between.

The chain combines TRBV11-3 with TRBJ1-1; 7 nucleotides line up with TRBD1. With 5 bases clipped from V and 5 bases from J, the junction kept 14 bases outside the gene matches. Germline lookup yields CDR1 SGHNT and CDR2 YENEEA. This CDR3 comprises 16 residues. The CDR3 here is CASSPGGVGGGTEAFF. CDR3 nucleotides: TGTGCCAGCAGCCCCGGGGGTGTAGGGGGCGGAACTGAAGCTTTCTTT.

The chain combines TRBV7-2 with TRBJ2-5; 12 bases are shared with TRBD2. Trimming removed 0 bases from V and 5 bases from J; junction bases left unmatched: 4. CDR1 is SGHTA and CDR2 is FQGNSA in the germline V gene. The CDR3 is 16 amino acids. For the CDR3, the DNA is TGTGCCAGCAGCTTAGCGCTTACTAGCGGGAGGGAGACCCAGTACTTC. This sequence encodes CASSLALTSGRETQYF.

The rearrangement links TRBV28 to TRBJ2-5; tentative D call: TRBD1 (5 bases). The CDR3 consists of 13 residues. The V end was cut by 8 bases, the J end by 1 base, with 11 bases between. Germline CDR1 and CDR2: MDHEN and SYDVKM. As DNA, the CDR3 is TGTGCCAGCTCCTTGACAGCCCAAGAGACCCAGTACTTC. Translated: CASSLTAQETQYF.

The chain links TRBV9 to TRBJ2-2; D not certain. The germline CDR1 and CDR2 sequences are SGDLS and YYNGEE. The CDR3 loop spans 16 amino acids. The V end lost 0 bases, the J end lost 0 bases, and 9 bases lay between the germline ends. The CDR3 bases are TGTGCCAGCAGCGTAGTCCCTGCTCCGAACACCGGGGAGCTGTTTTTT. As protein: CASSVVPAPNTGELFF.

The V and J genes are TRBV6-6 and TRBJ2-1; 7 bases are a match to TRBD1. The CDR3 covers 13 residues. CDR1 is MNHNY and CDR2 is SVGAGI in the germline V gene (reference sequence). V was pared by 0 bases and J by 12 bases, with 5 bases of the junction left unmatched. CDR3 DNA sequence: TGTGCCAGCAGTTACTCGACAGGGATGGGGCAGTTCTTC. Translating it yields CASSYSTGMGQFF.

J is TRBJ2-3 and V is TRBV5-1; D might be TRBD1 (6 bases). The CDR3 totals 15 residues. Trimming removed 3 bases from V and 0 bases from J, with 11 bases in between. CDR1 is SGHRS and CDR2 is YFSETQ in the germline V gene. The CDR3 coding sequence is TGCGCCAGCAGCTCCTGGACAGAGAGCACAGATACGCAGTATTTT. It encodes CASSSWTESTDTQYF.

The gene calls are TRBV6-1 and TRBJ2-5; D is ambiguous. The CDR3 is made up of 11 amino acids. Germline V gives CDR1 MNHNS, CDR2 SASEGT. The ends were cut back, 9 bases at V and 1 base at J, with 6 bases in the middle. The DNA for the CDR3 is TGTGCCAGTGTTATCCAAGAGACCCAGTACTTC. Translation gives CASVIQETQYF.

This clone appeared a single time. The CDR3 is CASSSGHVGNIQYF. The CDR3 nucleotides are TGTGCCAGCAGTTCCGGACATGTCGGAAACATTCAGTACTTC. This rearrangement joins TRBV6-5 to TRBJ2-4; perhaps TRBD1 as D (5 bases). Germline assignment: CDR1 MNHEY and CDR2 SVGAGI. V lost 4 bases and J 6 bases, leaving 13 bases between the germline ends. CDR3 length: 14 residues.

The chain joins TRBV28 to TRBJ2-7, with TRBD1 matching over 9 bases. J lost 2 bases, V lost 6 bases, and 8 bases had no gene match. Germline V gives CDR1 MDHEN, CDR2 SYDVKM. This CDR3 has 15 residues. DNA for the CDR3: TGTGCCAGCAGCGTGTGGGGACAGGGAACCTACGAGCAGTACTTC. This sequence encodes CASSVWGQGTYEQYF.

The chain links TRBV5-1 to TRBJ1-2; D call uncertain. The CDR3 is made up of 15 amino acids. Trimming left V 2 bases short and J 0 bases short, with 11 bases between. Germline-derived CDR1 and CDR2 are SGHRS and YFSETQ. CDR3 residues: CASSFLPDANYGYTF. The CDR3 DNA sequence: TGCGCCAGCAGCTTCTTACCGGACGCTAACTATGGCTACACCTTC.

This clone occurred once. The chain carries TRBV20-1 and TRBJ1-2; a weak D match, TRBD1 (5 bases). V gave up 7 bases and J gave up 11 bases, with 14 bases separating them. Germline values: CDR1 DFQATT, CDR2 SNEGSKA (reference sequence). The CDR3 contains 10 residues. The CDR3 DNA reads as TGCAGTGGTTGGGACCGCGGGTACACCTTC. Its protein product is CSGWDRGYTF.

This chain links TRBV6-6 with TRBJ1-5; tentatively, D is TRBD1 (5 bases). Per germline, CDR1 MNHNY and CDR2 SVGAGI (reference sequence). Trimming took 5 bases from V and 4 from J, leaving 12 bases between them. The CDR3 spans 14 residues. CDR3 sequence reads: CASSPAGSNQPQHF. For the CDR3, the DNA is TGTGCCAGCAGTCCCGCAGGGAGTAATCAGCCCCAGCATTTT.

Written as DNA, the CDR3 is TGTGCCAGCAGCCGACATCAGAAAGAGACCCAGTACTTC. Protein sequence: CASSRHQKETQYF. The chain carries TRBV7-2 and TRBJ2-5; no clear D. Trimming cost V 5 bases and J 3 bases, with 10 bases left between them. This CDR3 has 13 amino acids. The germline V gene has CDR1 SGHTA and CDR2 FQGNSA.

This clone appeared a single time. The chain couples TRBV10-3 to TRBJ2-5; D not resolved. Germline CDR1 reads ENHRY; CDR2 reads SYGVKD. The V and J ends lost 5 bases and 2 bases respectively, with 15 bases between them. The CDR3 contains 15 residues. CDR3 protein: CAISPIRSRQETQYF. The CDR3 DNA is TGTGCCATCAGTCCGATCAGGAGCAGGCAAGAGACCCAGTACTTC.

The CDR3 nucleotides read TGTGCCAGCAGCGACCCCCCCCCATCTTCCTACAATGAGCAGTTCTTC. Protein sequence: CASSDPPPSSYNEQFF. The chain has TRBV9 and TRBJ2-1, with no clear D. Germline V gives CDR1 SGDLS, CDR2 YYNGEE. This CDR3 is built from 16 residues. Trimming took off 3 bases at V and 1 base at J, with 14 bases between the two ends. The full variable domain, its missing parts supplied by reference TRBV9 and TRBJ2-1, is DSGVTQTPKHLITATGQRVTLRCSPRSGDLSVYWYQQSLDQGLQFLIQYYNGEERAKGNILERFSAQQFPDLHSELNLSSLELGDSALYFCASSDPPPSSYNEQFFGPGTRLTVL.

CDR3 in DNA: TGCGCCAGCAGCTCGACAGGGACTGACTACGAGCAGTACTTC. Protein sequence: CASSSTGTDYEQYF. The chain is built from TRBV5-1 and TRBJ2-7; D is perhaps TRBD1 (7 bases). Germline assignment: CDR1 SGHRS and CDR2 YFSETQ. Trimming pared 3 bases from V and 3 bases from J, leaving 13 bases between. The CDR3 runs 14 residues. The complete variable domain, with remaining parts taken from reference TRBV5-1 and TRBJ2-7, reads KAGVTQTPRYLIKTRGQQVTLSCSPISGHRSVSWYQQTPGQGLQFLFEYFSETQRNKGNFPGRFSGRQFSNSRSEMNVSTLELGDSALYLCASSSTGTDYEQYFGPGTRLTVT.

This chain connects TRBV19 to TRBJ2-5; D is undetermined. Trimming pared 3 bases from V and 2 bases from J, leaving 7 bases between. Germline V gives CDR1 LNHDA, CDR2 SQIVND (reference sequence). This CDR3 has 13 residues. The CDR3 loop is CASSMSPQETQYF. The CDR3 DNA reads TGTGCCAGTAGTATGTCCCCGCAAGAGACCCAGTACTTC.

The CDR3 spells CASSQDVAGGDQETQYF. The CDR3, as DNA: TGCGCCAGCAGCCAAGACGTCGCAGGGGGGGATCAAGAGACCCAGTACTTC. The rearrangement joins TRBV4-3 to TRBJ2-5; TRBD1 or TRBD2 may be the D gene (7 bases each). Trimming removed 0 bases at V and 2 bases at J, with 16 bases between. The CDR3 covers 17 residues. Germline CDR1 LGHNA, CDR2 YSLEER.

This chain links TRBV30 with TRBJ1-4; no reliable D call. The CDR3 has 16 amino acids. The ends were cut back, 0 bases at V and 8 bases at J, with 19 bases in the middle. Germline assignment: CDR1 GTSNPN and CDR2 SVGIG (reference sequence). The CDR3 spells CAWSVLGAGSNEKLFF. For the CDR3, the DNA is TGTGCCTGGAGTGTACTGGGTGCAGGATCAAACGAAAAACTGTTTTTT.

The chain is built from TRBV10-3 and TRBJ1-5, with a tentative D call TRBD1 (5 bases). Germline-derived CDR1 and CDR2 are ENHRY and SYGVKD. V was cut by 4 bases and J by 0 bases, with 7 bases left in between. This CDR3 is built from 14 residues. CDR3 sequence reads: CAISGGDSNQPQHF. The DNA of the CDR3 is TGTGCCATCAGTGGGGGGGATAGCAATCAGCCCCAGCATTTT.

The CDR3 bases are TGCGCCAGCAGCTTGGCGGGGGCGAGCAATCAGCCCCAGCATTTT. It yields the protein CASSLAGASNQPQHF. The chain is built from TRBV5-1 and TRBJ1-5, with a tentative D call TRBD1 (6 bases). V lost 0 bases to trimming and J lost 1 base, with 8 bases between them. This CDR3 has 15 amino acids. Germline loops: CDR1 SGHRS, CDR2 YFSETQ. Looking up the rest from reference TRBV5-1 and TRBJ1-5 gives the full variable domain: KAGVTQTPRYLIKTRGQQVTLSCSPISGHRSVSWYQQTPGQGLQFLFEYFSETQRNKGNFPGRFSGRQFSNSRSEMNVSTLELGDSALYLCASSLAGASNQPQHFGDGTRLSIL.

The chain recombines TRBV29-1 with TRBJ2-6; TRBD1 is a possible D gene (6 bases). The CDR3 is made up of 17 amino acids. V was shortened by 1 base and J by 0 bases, with 13 bases between the two germline ends. From germline, CDR1 is SQVTM and CDR2 ANQGSEA. The CDR3: CSVEVGQTFSGANVLTF. The CDR3 region has the DNA TGCAGCGTTGAAGTTGGACAGACTTTCTCTGGGGCCAACGTCCTGACTTTC.

The chain couples TRBV7-9 to TRBJ1-4; D may be TRBD1 (5 bases). CDR1 SEHNR and CDR2 FQNEAQ come from the germline V gene (reference sequence). This CDR3 is 11 amino acids long. The ends were cut back, 6 bases at V and 15 bases at J, with 14 bases in the middle. The CDR3 region is CASSNRDPLFF. The CDR3 DNA is TGTGCCAGCAGTAATAGGGACCCATTGTTTTTT.

The rearrangement links TRBV28 to TRBJ1-2; 7 bases are a match to TRBD1. V shed 8 bases, J shed 4 bases, and the junction held 13 bases outside the gene matches. CDR1 and CDR2 (germline): MDHEN, SYDVKM. The CDR3 consists of 15 residues. CDR3 DNA sequence: TGTGCCAGCGTCACCGGGACAGCCAACCGCTATGGCTACACCTTC. The encoded protein is CASVTGTANRYGYTF.